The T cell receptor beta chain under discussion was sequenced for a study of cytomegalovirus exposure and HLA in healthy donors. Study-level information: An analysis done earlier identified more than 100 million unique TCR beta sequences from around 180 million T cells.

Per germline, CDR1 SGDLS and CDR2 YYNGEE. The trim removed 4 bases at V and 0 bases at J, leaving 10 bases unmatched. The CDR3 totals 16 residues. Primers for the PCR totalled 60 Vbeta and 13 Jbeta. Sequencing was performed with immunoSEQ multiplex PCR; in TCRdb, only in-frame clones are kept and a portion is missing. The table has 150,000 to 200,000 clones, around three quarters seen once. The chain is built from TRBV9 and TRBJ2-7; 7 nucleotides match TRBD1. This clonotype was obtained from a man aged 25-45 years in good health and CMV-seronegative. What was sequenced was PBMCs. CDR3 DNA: TGTGCCAGCAGCCCTAGAAATGACAGGGACTCCTACGAGCAGTACTTC. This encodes CASSPRNDRDSYEQYF.